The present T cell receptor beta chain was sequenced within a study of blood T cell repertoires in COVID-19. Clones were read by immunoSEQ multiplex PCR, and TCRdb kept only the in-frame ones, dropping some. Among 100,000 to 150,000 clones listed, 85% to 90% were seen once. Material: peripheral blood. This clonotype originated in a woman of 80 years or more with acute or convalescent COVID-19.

CDR3 amino acids: CASSSGQSSLRNTF. In nucleotides, the CDR3 is TGTGCCAGCAGTAGCGGACAGAGTAGTTTAAGGAACACCTTC. The genes are TRBV2 and TRBJ1-2, with D possibly matching TRBD1 (6 bases). V lost 5 bases and J lost 12, with 22 bases in between. The CDR3 covers 14 residues. Germline CDR1 is SNHLY and CDR2 is FYNNEI.